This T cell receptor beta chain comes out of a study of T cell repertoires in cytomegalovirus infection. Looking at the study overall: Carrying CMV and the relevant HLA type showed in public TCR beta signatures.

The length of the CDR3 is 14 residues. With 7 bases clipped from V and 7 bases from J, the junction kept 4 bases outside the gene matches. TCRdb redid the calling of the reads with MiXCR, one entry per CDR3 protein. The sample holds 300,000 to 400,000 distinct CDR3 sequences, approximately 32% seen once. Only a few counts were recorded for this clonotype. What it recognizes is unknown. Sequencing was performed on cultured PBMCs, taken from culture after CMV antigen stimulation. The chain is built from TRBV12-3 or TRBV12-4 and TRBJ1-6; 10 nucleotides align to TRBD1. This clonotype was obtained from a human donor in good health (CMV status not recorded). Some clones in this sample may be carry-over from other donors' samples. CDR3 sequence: CASTKGQGNSPLHF. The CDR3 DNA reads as TGTGCCAGCACCAAGGGACAGGGGAATTCACCCCTCCACTTT.